The next 20 T cell receptor beta chains were all read from a single sample in a study of blood T cell repertoires in COVID-19. Libraries were prepared by immunoSEQ multiplex PCR; TCRdb keeps only in-frame clonotypes and omits some of them. The sample contains about 220,000 clones, 80% to 85% of which appear only once. The sample was peripheral blood. The receptor source for this set is a woman in her thirties who had recovered from COVID-19.

The J gene is TRBJ1-6, the V gene TRBV30; D might be TRBD1 (5 bases). The V end was cut by 3 bases, the J end by 7 bases, with 19 bases between. This CDR3 region has 16 residues. Germline V lookup: CDR1 GTSNPN, CDR2 SVGIG (reference sequence). DNA of the CDR3: TGTGCCTGGAGCCCCATGTATCAGGGTGGCAATTCACCCCTCCACTTT. It is translated as CAWSPMYQGGNSPLHF.

The V call is TRBV9, the J call TRBJ2-5, with TRBD2 matching over 7 bases. The germline V gene encodes CDR1 SGDLS and CDR2 YYNGEE. This CDR3 comprises 14 residues. V was pared by 0 bases and J by 4 bases, with 3 bases of the junction left unmatched. DNA of the CDR3: TGTGCCAGCAGCGTAGCTGGGAGGGGAGAGACCCAGTACTTC. Its protein is CASSVAGRGETQYF.

The J gene is TRBJ2-3, the V gene TRBV7-3; TRBD2 is a possible D gene (6 bases). Germline lookup yields CDR1 SGHTA and CDR2 FQGTGA. The CDR3 runs to 15 residues. V was trimmed by 5 bases and J by 0 bases, leaving 12 bases between them. The CDR3: CASSPKGLSTDTQYF. The CDR3 coding sequence is TGTGCCAGCAGCCCTAAAGGACTAAGCACAGATACGCAGTATTTT.

The chain links TRBV5-4 to TRBJ2-1; 8 nucleotides agree with TRBD2. This CDR3 is built from 13 residues. The ends lost 6 bases at V and 7 bases at J; junction bases unmatched: 6. The germline V gene encodes CDR1 SGHNT and CDR2 YYREEE (reference sequence). The CDR3 reads CASIQREWNEQFF. The CDR3 DNA is TGTGCCAGCATCCAGCGGGAGTGGAATGAGCAGTTCTTC.

This clone has a single count. This chain uses TRBV7-9 with TRBJ2-1, with D unclear. In germline, CDR1 is SEHNR, CDR2 FQNEAQ (reference sequence). This CDR3 has 12 amino acids. The V end lost 0 bases, the J end lost 5 bases, and 2 bases lay between the germline ends. CDR3 sequence (DNA): TGTGCCAGCAGCTTAGCCGACAATGAGCAGTTCTTC. This codes for CASSLADNEQFF.

This chain links TRBV11-2 with TRBJ2-2; TRBD1 is a possible D gene (6 bases). V lost 2 bases to trimming and J lost 5 bases, with 12 bases between them. The V gene's germline CDR1 is SGHAT and CDR2 FQNNGV. The CDR3 totals 15 residues. CDR3 DNA sequence: TGTGCCAGCAGCTTAACACAGGGAAGGACCGGGGAGCTGTTTTTT. Residues: CASSLTQGRTGELFF.

V is TRBV30 and J is TRBJ2-3; 7 positions agree with TRBD2. The germline V gene has CDR1 GTSNPN and CDR2 SVGIG (reference sequence). The CDR3 runs 12 residues. The CDR3 bases are TGTGCAGGGGCGGGAGTAGCAGATACGCAGTATTTT. As protein: CAGAGVADTQYF.

The chain uses TRBV28 and TRBJ2-5; 12 bases match TRBD2. V lost 3 bases to trimming and J lost 7 bases; unmatched junction nucleotides: 15. There are 18 residues in the CDR3. The germline V gene has CDR1 MDHEN and CDR2 SYDVKM. CDR3 bases: TGTGCCAGCAGTTTTCCACGGACTAGCGGGACCGGTGATGGGACCCAGTACTTC. Translation gives CASSFPRTSGTGDGTQYF.

The V call is TRBV19, the J call TRBJ2-1; 10 bases are shared with TRBD2. The J segment lost 5 bases and the V segment lost 2 bases, leaving 3 bases of the junction unmatched. CDR1 LNHDA and CDR2 SQIVND come from the germline V gene (reference sequence). This CDR3 spans 15 amino acids. The CDR3 protein is CASSISSGSHNEQFF. The CDR3 coding sequence is TGTGCCAGTAGTATATCTAGCGGGAGCCACAATGAGCAGTTCTTC.

The chain is built from TRBV20-1 and TRBJ1-1; 7 bases agree with TRBD1. J gave up 5 bases and V 7 bases, and 4 bases lay outside the gene matches. There are 11 residues in the CDR3. Germline V gives CDR1 DFQATT, CDR2 SNEGSKA (reference sequence). CDR3 residues: CSVLQGTEAFF. The DNA of the CDR3 is TGCAGTGTTCTACAGGGGACTGAAGCTTTCTTT.

The rearrangement links TRBV2 to TRBJ2-1; 8 positions agree with TRBD2. V gave up 3 bases and J gave up 4 bases; unmatched junction bases: 8. The CDR3 extends over 16 amino acids. Germline loops: CDR1 SNHLY, CDR2 FYNNEI. The CDR3 sequence is CASSDPGGPAYNEQFF. In nucleotides, the CDR3 is TGTGCCAGCAGTGATCCGGGAGGGCCCGCGTACAATGAGCAGTTCTTC.

CDR3 nucleotide sequence: TGTGCCAGCAGATCGCCGGGACAGGGCTATGGCTACACCTTC. Protein product: CASRSPGQGYGYTF. The chain uses TRBV28 and TRBJ1-2, with 9 bases matching TRBD1. CDR3 size: 14 residues. CDR1 and CDR2 from the germline V gene are MDHEN and SYDVKM. The V gene end was trimmed by 6 bases and the J gene end by 4 bases; junction bases not matched to a gene: 6.

Only one count was recorded for this clone. The rearrangement joins TRBV6-6 to TRBJ1-3, with TRBD1 matching over 7 bases. This CDR3 comprises 18 residues. Germline CDR1 MNHNY, CDR2 SVGAGI (reference sequence). The V segment lost 5 bases and the J segment 4 bases; nucleotides outside the gene matches: 17. This CDR3 is CASSPGRGLRVGGNTIYF. The CDR3 DNA sequence: TGTGCCAGCAGTCCCGGGAGGGGGCTGAGGGTTGGAGGAAACACCATATATTTT.

J is TRBJ1-6 and V is TRBV5-4, with a weak D call TRBD1 (5 bases). CDR3 length equals 14 residues. Germline loops: CDR1 SGHNT, CDR2 YYREEE (reference sequence). Trimming shortened V by 1 base and J by 10 bases, and 12 bases separated the two germline ends. The CDR3 sequence: CASSLQGGGSPLHF. CDR3 DNA: TGTGCCAGCAGCTTGCAGGGAGGAGGGTCACCCCTCCACTTT.

The CDR3 DNA follows: TGTGCCATCAAAACCGACAGGATGGAGTACGAGCAGTACTTC. Protein sequence: CAIKTDRMEYEQYF. The genes are TRBV10-3 and TRBJ2-7; tentative D call: TRBD1 (6 bases). The V end was cut by 7 bases, the J end by 4 bases, with 17 bases between. Looked up from germline, CDR1 is ENHRY and CDR2 is SYGVKD. CDR3 length: 14 amino acids.

J is TRBJ2-3 and V is TRBV6-1; the D gene is possibly TRBD2 (6 bases). Germline lookup yields CDR1 MNHNS and CDR2 SASEGT. This CDR3 has 15 residues. Trimming took 0 bases from V and 2 from J, leaving 9 bases between them. CDR3 in amino acids: CASSEAAGSTDTQYF. As DNA, the CDR3 is TGTGCCAGCAGTGAAGCGGCGGGATCCACAGATACGCAGTATTTT.

The rearrangement uses TRBV4-2 and TRBJ2-3; TRBD2 might be the D (5 bases). This CDR3 contains 15 residues. Germline loops: CDR1 LGHNA, CDR2 YNFKEQ. V lost 10 bases to trimming and J lost 1 base, with 18 bases between them. CDR3 residues: CATGGSPAGTDTQYF. The CDR3 nucleotides read TGTGCCACCGGCGGGTCCCCGGCGGGCACAGATACGCAGTATTTT.

This clone has more than one count but fewer than ten. This chain uses TRBV3-1 (or the pseudogene TRBV3-2) with TRBJ2-7, with TRBD2 matching over 10 bases. Germline-derived CDR1 and CDR2 are LGHDT and YNNKEL (reference sequence). J was trimmed by 3 bases and V by 5 bases; bases with no gene match: 7. CDR3 length: 15 residues. The CDR3 protein is CASSEGSGRGYEQYF. The CDR3 DNA reads TGTGCCAGCAGCGAAGGAAGCGGGAGGGGCTACGAGCAGTACTTC.

The rearrangement uses TRBV3-1 (or the pseudogene TRBV3-2) and TRBJ2-2; D might be TRBD2 (5 bases). The CDR3 is 16 residues long. Germline V gene data show CDR1 as LGHDT and CDR2 as YNNKEL (reference sequence). The germline V and J ends were trimmed by 1 base and 1 base, with 10 bases remaining between them. The CDR3 protein is CASSQVGGLNTGELFF. CDR3 coding DNA: TGTGCCAGCAGCCAAGTCGGCGGGTTGAACACCGGGGAGCTGTTTTTT.

This sequence joins TRBV30 and TRBJ2-1; TRBD2 is a possible D gene (5 bases). The CDR3 covers 12 residues. Trimming shortened V by 5 bases and J by 4 bases, and 9 bases separated the two germline ends. Germline V gene data show CDR1 as GTSNPN and CDR2 as SVGIG (reference sequence). This CDR3 reads CAWQDFYNEQFF. The CDR3 nucleotides read TGTGCCTGGCAGGACTTTTACAATGAGCAGTTCTTC.